The clone carrying this T cell receptor (beta chain) has more than one count but fewer than ten. The antigen is not known. Primed by a sample-barcoded 5' primer and a J-beta primer mix, a second PCR proceeded for about 6 to 12 cycles. In TCRdb, the 5' RACE reads were re-called with MiXCR into one record per CDR3 protein. The table has 1 million to 1.2 million distinct CDR3 sequences, less than 45% seen once. This record comes from a study of blood T cells in healthy people across ages. Study-level points and caveats: Both higher diversity and more naive CD4+ cells marked long-lived donors when set against aged donors.

Every sample had a minimum of 6 million PBMCs isolated. This TCR was sampled from a man younger than 35 in good health. Source material: blood.

CDR3 region: CASSRGGMRPQHF. CDR3 bases: TGTGCCAGCAGCCGAGGGGGTATGAGGCCCCAGCATTTT. The chain has TRBV7-9 and TRBJ1-5, with D perhaps TRBD1 (6 bases). The germline CDR1 and CDR2 sequences are SEHNR and FQNEAQ (reference sequence). V was pared by 5 bases and J by 9 bases, with 14 bases between. The CDR3 covers 13 residues.